The entry below gives a single T cell receptor (beta chain) sequence along with its context. These data belong to a study of cytomegalovirus exposure and HLA in healthy donors. 13 Jbeta primers and 60 Vbeta primers were used for the PCR. Some clones are missing from TCRdb's copy, which holds only in-frame ones; the method was immunoSEQ multiplex PCR. This table holds under 95,000 clones, 75% found once. The sequencing sample was made of PBMCs. The clonotype comes from a man in his forties in good health and CMV-seronegative.

The CDR3 region has the DNA TGTGCCAGCACCGCCAGGGGGCCCAGTCGGCTGTTTTTT. As protein: CASTARGPSRLFF. The chain joins TRBV28 to TRBJ2-2; 8 bases line up with TRBD1. Trimming at V came to 7 bases and at J to 13 bases, leaving 11 bases not matched to a gene. CDR1 is MDHEN, CDR2 SYDVKM, per germline. The CDR3 covers 13 residues. Supplemented by reference TRBV28 and TRBJ2-2, the full variable domain reads DVKVTQSSRYLVKRTGEKVFLECVQDMDHENMFWYRQDPGLGLRLIYFSYDVKMKEKGDIPEGYSVSREKKERFSLILESASTNQTSMYLCASTARGPSRLFFGEGSRLTVL.